This T cell receptor (beta chain) is drawn from a study of CD8+CD57+ T cells in acquired aplastic anemia (dated by TCRdb to 2016 to 2019). Concerning the study at large: On average, sorted CD4+ and CD8+ cells yielded around 3.4 ug of extracted DNA, with a range of about 0.19 to 30 ug. A CD8+CD57+ expansion meant a frequency higher than the mean frequency seen in healthy subjects. Broader findings and caveats from the paper: Although some 28 CD8+ CDR3 sequences were shared by patients and controls, these sequences appeared highly expressed in patients and within the immunodominant clones of patients. CD8+ Simpson's diversity did not differ significantly between patients and healthy controls (P=0.060).

Expansion of CD8+CD57+ cells had been shown by flow cytometry in the patients chosen for sequencing. Severe acquired aplastic anemia was diagnosed in all patients according to International Study of Aplastic Anemia and Agranulocytosis and Camitta criteria. Patients had received no therapy at the time of blood sampling. In this study, sorted CD4+ and CD8+ T cells from the blood of healthy subjects and of severe aplastic anemia patients had their TCR repertoires deep-sequenced. Patients were enrolled in the USA under clinicaltrials.gov protocols 00001620, 01623167, 00001397, 00071045, 00081523 and 00961064. Ficoll-Paque density gradient centrifugation was used to isolate peripheral blood mononuclear cells. Before DNA was extracted, CD4+ and CD8+ T cells were sorted using either FACS or magnetic beads. Genomic DNA was used as template for profiling of TCR beta VDJ combinations and CDR3 sequences. An Illumina HiSeq 2000 was used for TCR repertoire sequencing. The published analysis was carried out like this. TRBV/TRBJ rearrangement plots, CDR3 size and DJ length profiles, and Simpson's diversity index were used to evaluate the repertoires. The most abundant DNA sequence in the deep sequencing data was defined as the immunodominant clone. CDR3 amino acid sequences were checked for sharing between subjects and were compared against published repertoires and the VDJdb database. Using fastp trimming at Q25 and MiXCR clonotype assembly, TCRdb reanalyzed the public sequencing data and kept in-frame beta chains. Each record represents a unique CDR3 protein, reported with the most common genes and DNA among its rows. TCRdb's processing, not the authors' own work, is the source of the V and J calls. The sample includes about 180,000 distinct CDR3 sequences, with over 40% observed a single time. The top ten constitute about 1.8% of the sample.

Relative to germline, V is missing 4 bases and J is missing 13 bases, with 7 bases of the junction outside any gene match. The CDR3 runs 13 amino acids, cysteine and phenylalanine included. Of the read, only the CDR3 DNA is kept; its 39 bases are in frame from base 1. The germline V gene gives CDR1 as SGHRS and CDR2 as YFSETQ. Concerning this clonotype: Its antigen specificity is not known. The record has no base qualities; no much larger clone is one base away.

The source is a human donor with aplastic anemia. Recombination joined TRBV5-1 with TRBJ2-1; TRBD2 aligns with 11 central bases. The source material was sorted CD4+, CD8+, or CD8+CD57+ T cells (not recorded which) from PBMCs. The CDR3 is CASSQEGLADQFF. The DNA is TGCGCCAGCAGCCAGGAGGGACTAGCGGACCAGTTCTTC.